This paragraph covers one TCR beta chain sequence. The source of the sample is a study of blood T cell repertoires in COVID-19. Whole-study context: The origin of the acute and convalescent COVID-19 samples was the United States, Italy and Spain. The analysed material was cDNA or gDNA that came from T cells, B-cell-depleted T cells, or PBMCs.

Method: immunoSEQ multiplex PCR; TCRdb's copy keeps in-frame clones and lacks some. This table has 95,000 to 100,000 clones, about 90% appearing once. CDR3 length: 15 residues. Per germline, CDR1 LGHDT and CDR2 YNNKEL (reference sequence). V shed 0 bases, J shed 2 bases, and the junction held 3 bases outside the gene matches. This sequence originates from a human donor with COVID-19, enrolled during active disease. The donor label of this sample is uncertain. The chain combines TRBV3-1 (or the pseudogene TRBV3-2) with TRBJ2-7, with TRBD1 matching over 8 bases. Sequencing used peripheral blood. CDR3 nucleotides: TGTGCCAGCAGCCAAGATTGGGACAGGACCTACGAGCAGTACTTC. Protein product: CASSQDWDRTYEQYF.